The 10 T cell receptor beta chains below come from one sample, sequenced in a study of blood T cell repertoires in COVID-19. Method: immunoSEQ multiplex PCR; TCRdb's copy keeps in-frame clones and lacks some. The sample carries about 210,000 clones, 82% recorded once. Sequenced input: peripheral blood. The source of these receptors is a middle-aged woman with acute or convalescent COVID-19.

Here the CDR3 DNA reads TGTGCCACCAGCAGAGATCAGGCGGGGGGAGGCTCTGAGCAGTTCTTC. It is translated as CATSRDQAGGGSEQFF. The chain links TRBV15 to TRBJ2-1; TRBD2 agrees at 8 bases. Losses at the gene ends were 0 bases for V and 9 bases for J; bases not matched to a gene: 10. Per the germline V gene, CDR1 is LNHNV and CDR2 is YYDKDF (reference sequence). The length of the CDR3 is 16 residues.

The chain has TRBV19 and TRBJ2-7, with D perhaps TRBD2 (5 bases). Germline V gene data show CDR1 as LNHDA and CDR2 as SQIVND (reference sequence). The CDR3 contains 14 residues. The germline V and J ends were trimmed by 8 bases and 2 bases, with 16 bases remaining between them. The CDR3 sequence: CASAMGVTPYEQYF. The CDR3, as DNA: TGTGCCAGTGCTATGGGAGTTACTCCCTACGAGCAGTACTTC. Drawing the rest from reference TRBV19 and TRBJ2-7, the complete variable domain is DGGITQSPKYLFRKEGQNVTLSCEQNLNHDAMYWYRQDPGQGLRLIYYSQIVNDFQKGDIAEGYSVSREKKESFPLTVTSAQKNPTAFYLCASAMGVTPYEQYFGPGTRLTVT.

V usage is TRBV11-2 and J usage is TRBJ1-1, with 9 bases lining up with TRBD1. CDR3 length: 18 residues. V dropped 1 base and J dropped 3; count of bases not matched to a gene: 12. Looked up from germline, CDR1 is SGHAT and CDR2 is FQNNGV. The CDR3 region is CASSLGDRAKSYDTEAFF. CDR3 nucleotide sequence: TGTGCCAGCAGCTTAGGGGACAGGGCCAAAAGTTATGACACTGAAGCTTTCTTT.

The chain uses TRBV4-2 and TRBJ2-3; TRBD2 matches at 13 bases. V was clipped by 1 base and J by 6 bases; unmatched bases: 4. Germline lookup yields CDR1 LGHNA and CDR2 YNFKEQ. CDR3 length equals 16 residues. The CDR3 nucleotides are TGTGCCAGCAGCCAAGTAACTAGCGGGGGGGCTGATACGCAGTATTTT. It is translated as CASSQVTSGGADTQYF.

A few counts support this clone. The chain has TRBV5-6 and TRBJ2-3; 8 nucleotides match TRBD1. The CDR3 extends over 17 amino acids. Germline loops: CDR1 SGHDT, CDR2 YYEEEE. Trimming at V came to 0 bases and at J to 5 bases, leaving 11 bases not matched to a gene. The CDR3 here is CASSLGGQGAVLDTQYF. Written as DNA, the CDR3 is TGTGCCAGCAGCTTGGGTGGGCAGGGGGCTGTTCTAGATACGCAGTATTTT. Variable domain in full (rest from reference TRBV5-6 and TRBJ2-3): DAGVTQSPTHLIKTRGQQVTLRCSPKSGHDTVSWYQQALGQGPQFIFQYYEEEERQRGNFPDRFSGHQFPNYSSELNVNALLLGDSALYLCASSLGGQGAVLDTQYFGPGTRLTVL.

The chain recombines TRBV6-5 with TRBJ1-4; D gene uncertain. Trimming pared 11 bases from V and 2 bases from J, leaving 15 bases between. Germline CDR1 is MNHEY and CDR2 is SVGAGI. The length of the CDR3 is 14 residues. The CDR3, as DNA: TGTGCCGGCCGGCGGGGAACGACTAATGAAAAACTGTTTTTT. Encoded protein: CAGRRGTTNEKLFF.

This clone was counted a few times. The CDR3 bases are TGCGCCAGCAGCTTGCGCGGCAGGACTAGTCGAAGCTCCTACGAGCAGTACTTC. Translated: CASSLRGRTSRSSYEQYF. This rearrangement joins TRBV5-1 to TRBJ2-7, with TRBD2 matching over 7 bases. Per germline, CDR1 SGHRS and CDR2 YFSETQ. Losses at the gene ends were 1 base for V and 0 bases for J; bases not matched to a gene: 13. This CDR3 spans 18 amino acids. Drawing the rest from reference TRBV5-1 and TRBJ2-7, the complete variable domain is KAGVTQTPRYLIKTRGQQVTLSCSPISGHRSVSWYQQTPGQGLQFLFEYFSETQRNKGNFPGRFSGRQFSNSRSEMNVSTLELGDSALYLCASSLRGRTSRSSYEQYFGPGTRLTVT.

The chain uses TRBV6-6 and TRBJ2-2, with 9 bases identical to TRBD1. The CDR3 has 16 amino acids. Germline V gene lookup returns CDR1 MNHNY and CDR2 SVGAGI (reference sequence). Unmatched junction bases numbered 8, after V lost 4 bases and J lost 5 bases. In nucleotides, the CDR3 is TGTGCCAGCAGTTCCATACAGGGGGCTGGGACCGGGGAGCTGTTTTTT. It codes for CASSSIQGAGTGELFF.

About this clone itself: Additional DNA sequences in this sample encode the identical CDR3. The rearrangement joins TRBV12-5 to TRBJ2-5; D possibly corresponds to TRBD2 (5 bases). The germline V gene encodes CDR1 LGHNT and CDR2 FRNRAP. This CDR3 comprises 15 residues. Trimming took off 4 bases at V and 1 base at J, with 13 bases between the two ends. As DNA, the CDR3 is TGTGCTAGTGGTTCGGGGAACCCCCTCCAAGAGACCCAGTACTTC. The encoded protein is CASGSGNPLQETQYF.

The chain recombines TRBV18 with TRBJ1-2, with 11 bases lining up with TRBD1. The CDR3 has 16 residues. The V gene end was trimmed by 1 base and the J gene end by 4 bases; junction bases not matched to a gene: 5. Germline CDR1 KGHSH, CDR2 LQKENI. CDR3 sequence (DNA): TGTGCCAGCTCACCACGGACAGGGGGCGAGCGCTATGGCTACACCTTC. This gives the protein CASSPRTGGERYGYTF. Drawing the rest from reference TRBV18 and TRBJ1-2, the complete variable domain is NAGVMQNPRHLVRRRGQEARLRCSPMKGHSHVYWYRQLPEEGLKFMVYLQKENIIDESGMPKERFSAEFPKEGPSILRIQQVVRGDSAAYFCASSPRTGGERYGYTFGSGTRLTVV.